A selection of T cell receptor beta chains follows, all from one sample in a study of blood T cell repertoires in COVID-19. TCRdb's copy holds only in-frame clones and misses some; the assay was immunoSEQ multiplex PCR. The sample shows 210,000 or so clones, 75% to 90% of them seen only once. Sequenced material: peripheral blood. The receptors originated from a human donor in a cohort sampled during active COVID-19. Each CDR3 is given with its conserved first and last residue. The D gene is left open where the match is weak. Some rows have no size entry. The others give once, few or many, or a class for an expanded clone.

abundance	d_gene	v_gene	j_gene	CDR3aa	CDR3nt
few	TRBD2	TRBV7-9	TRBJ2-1	CASTLAGLNEQFF	TGTGCCAGCACCCTAGCGGGACTCAATGAGCAGTTCTTC
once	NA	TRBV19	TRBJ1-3	CASKPTPGNTIYF	TGTGCCAGTAAACCAACTCCTGGAAACACCATATATTTT
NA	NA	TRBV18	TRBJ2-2	CASSRRDSSVGELFF	TGTGCCAGCTCCCGCCGGGACTCCTCCGTCGGCGAGCTGTTTTTT
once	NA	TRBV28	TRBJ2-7	CASSPDRLCEQYF	TGTGCCAGCAGTCCCGACAGGCTGTGCGAGCAGTACTTC
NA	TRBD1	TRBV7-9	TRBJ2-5	CASSLWGRQGAEETQYF	TGTGCCAGCAGCTTATGGGGTCGGCAGGGGGCGGAGGAGACCCAGTACTTC
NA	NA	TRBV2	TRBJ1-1	CASIRINRAFDTEAFF	TGTGCCAGCATCCGAATAAACAGGGCTTTCGACACTGAAGCTTTCTTT
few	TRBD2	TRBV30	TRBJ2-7	CAWRRPGLAYEQYF	TGTGCCTGGAGGAGGCCGGGACTAGCTTACGAGCAGTACTTC
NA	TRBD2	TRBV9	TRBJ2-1	CASSVVRGSSYNEQFF	TGTGCCAGCAGCGTAGTTCGCGGGAGCTCCTACAATGAGCAGTTCTTC
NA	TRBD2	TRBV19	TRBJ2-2	CASSIAASGRTGELFF	TGTGCCAGTAGTATCGCGGCTAGCGGGAGGACCGGGGAGCTGTTTTTT
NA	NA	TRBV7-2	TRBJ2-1	CASSLSGTTYNEQFF	TGTGCCAGCAGCTTAAGCGGGACAACCTACAATGAGCAGTTCTTC
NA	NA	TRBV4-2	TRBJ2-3	CASSQREPTDTQYF	TGTGCCAGCAGCCAGCGGGAACCCACAGATACGCAGTATTTT
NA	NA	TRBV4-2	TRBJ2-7	CASSQDPGEASYEQYF	TGTGCCAGCAGCCAAGATCCGGGGGAGGCCTCCTACGAGCAGTACTTC
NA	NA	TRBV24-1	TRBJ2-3	CATSDGRTDTQYF	TGTGCCACCAGTGATGGGAGAACAGATACGCAGTATTTT
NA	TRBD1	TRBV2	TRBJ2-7	CASRATGESYEQYF	TGTGCCAGCAGGGCTACAGGGGAGAGCTACGAGCAGTACTTC
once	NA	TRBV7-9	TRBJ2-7	CASSFFYEQYF	TGTGCCAGCAGTTTCTTCTACGAGCAGTACTTC
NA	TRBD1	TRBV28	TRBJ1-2	CASSLDRAYGYTF	TGTGCCAGCAGTTTAGACAGGGCTTATGGCTACACCTTC
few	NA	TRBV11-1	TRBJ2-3	CASSQVAVTQYF	TGTGCCAGCAGCCAAGTAGCGGTTACGCAGTATTTT
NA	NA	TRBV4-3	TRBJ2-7	CASNPGRGPSYEQYF	TGCGCCAGCAACCCAGGCAGGGGACCCTCCTACGAGCAGTACTTC
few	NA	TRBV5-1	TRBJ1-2	CASSLVGTEGYTF	TGCGCCAGCAGCTTGGTCGGTACAGAAGGCTACACCTTC
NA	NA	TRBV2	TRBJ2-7	CASSEPRDSISYEQYF	TGTGCCAGCAGTGAACCCCGGGACTCCATCTCCTACGAGCAGTACTTC
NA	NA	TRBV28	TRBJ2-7	CASSGRIPYEQYF	TGTGCCAGCAGTGGCCGTATACCCTACGAGCAGTACTTC
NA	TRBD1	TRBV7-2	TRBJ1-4	CASSPDRFNEKLFF	TGTGCCAGCAGCCCGGACAGGTTCAATGAAAAACTGTTTTTT
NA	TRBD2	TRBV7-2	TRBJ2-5	CASSQRLAGVETQYF	TGTGCCAGCAGCCAACGACTAGCGGGAGTGGAGACCCAGTACTTC
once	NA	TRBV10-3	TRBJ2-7	CAIRGAVYEQYF	TGTGCCATCAGGGGGGCGGTCTACGAGCAGTACTTC
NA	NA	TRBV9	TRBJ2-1	CASSPEGTSYNEQFF	TGTGCCAGCAGCCCCGAGGGAACCTCCTACAATGAGCAGTTCTTC
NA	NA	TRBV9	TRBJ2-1	CASSVVGTSYNEQFF	TGTGCCAGCAGCGTAGTCGGGACATCCTACAATGAGCAGTTCTTC
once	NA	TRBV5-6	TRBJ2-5	CASSSQLVDETQYF	TGTGCCAGCAGCTCGCAACTAGTAGACGAGACCCAGTACTTC
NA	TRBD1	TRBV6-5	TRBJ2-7	CASSYRDRGSYEQYF	TGTGCCAGCAGTTATAGGGACAGGGGATCCTACGAGCAGTACTTC
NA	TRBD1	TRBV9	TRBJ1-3	CASSPLPGQGRLGGNTIYF	TGTGCCAGCAGCCCTCTTCCGGGACAGGGGAGGTTAGGGGGAAACACCATATATTTT
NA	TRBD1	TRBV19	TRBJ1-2	CASRPYLTGGAGYGYTF	TGTGCCAGTAGACCCTACCTTACAGGGGGCGCGGGCTATGGCTACACCTTC
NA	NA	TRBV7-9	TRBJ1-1	CASSLRGAFTEAFF	TGTGCCAGCAGCTTACGTGGGGCGTTTACTGAAGCTTTCTTT
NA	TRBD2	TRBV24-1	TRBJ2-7	CATSDGRLAGQYEQYF	TGTGCCACCAGTGATGGGAGACTAGCGGGACAGTACGAGCAGTACTTC
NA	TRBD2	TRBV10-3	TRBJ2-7	CAISPGTTGGEEQYF	TGTGCCATCAGTCCCGGGACTACCGGGGGAGAGGAGCAGTACTTC
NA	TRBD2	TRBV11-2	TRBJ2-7	CASSFQLAGGPYEQYF	TGTGCCAGCAGCTTCCAGCTAGCGGGAGGGCCGTACGAGCAGTACTTC
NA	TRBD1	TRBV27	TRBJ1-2	CASSPSQGEFNYGYTF	TGTGCCAGCAGTCCATCTCAGGGGGAGTTTAACTATGGCTACACCTTC
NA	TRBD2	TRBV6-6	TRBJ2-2	CASSPLAGGYTGELFF	TGTGCCAGCAGTCCGCTAGCGGGAGGGTACACCGGGGAGCTGTTTTTT
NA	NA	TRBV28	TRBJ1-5	CASSSRQTNQPQHF	TGTGCCAGCAGTTCCCGACAGACTAATCAGCCCCAGCATTTT
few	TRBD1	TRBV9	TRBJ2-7	CASSAHRGQSYEQYF	TGTGCCAGCAGCGCCCACAGGGGCCAGTCCTACGAGCAGTACTTC
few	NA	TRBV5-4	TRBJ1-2	CASSLPGDLAISYGYTF	TGTGCCAGCAGCTTGCCGGGGGACCTCGCTATCTCCTATGGCTACACCTTC
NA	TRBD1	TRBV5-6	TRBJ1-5	CASSFGTGERGNQPQHF	TGTGCCAGCAGCTTCGGGACAGGGGAGAGGGGGAATCAGCCCCAGCATTTT
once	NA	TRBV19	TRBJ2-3	CASSMQQGTDTQYF	TGTGCCAGTAGTATGCAGCAGGGGACAGATACGCAGTATTTT
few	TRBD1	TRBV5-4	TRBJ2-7	CASSSPDRMNEQYF	TGTGCCAGCAGCTCCCCGGACAGGATGAACGAGCAGTACTTC
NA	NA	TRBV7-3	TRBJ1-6	CASSLVSGPNSPLHF	TGTGCCAGCAGCTTAGTCTCTGGGCCGAATTCACCCCTCCACTTT
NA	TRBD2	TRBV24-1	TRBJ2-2	CATSAASGRAGTGELFF	TGTGCCACCAGTGCGGCTAGCGGGAGGGCCGGGACCGGGGAGCTGTTTTTT
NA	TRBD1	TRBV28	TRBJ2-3	CASIRTGFRGTDTQYF	TGTGCCAGTATCCGGACAGGGTTTCGGGGCACAGATACGCAGTATTTT
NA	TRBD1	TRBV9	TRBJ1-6	CASSWGDRGMEGSPLHF	TGTGCCAGCAGTTGGGGGGACAGGGGAATGGAGGGATCACCCCTCCACTTT
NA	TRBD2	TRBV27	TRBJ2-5	CASSPKGLAGDGETQYF	TGTGCCAGCAGTCCAAAGGGACTAGCGGGAGACGGAGAGACCCAGTACTTC
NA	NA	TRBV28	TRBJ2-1	CASSPIRTISYNEQFF	TGTGCCAGCAGTCCAATAAGGACAATCTCCTACAATGAGCAGTTCTTC
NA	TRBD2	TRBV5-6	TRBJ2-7	CASSFPGLAAYEQYF	TGTGCCAGCAGCTTTCCGGGACTAGCGGCCTACGAGCAGTACTTC
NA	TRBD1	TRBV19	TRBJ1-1	CASSTLQGWYTEAFF	TGTGCCAGTAGTACCTTACAGGGGTGGTACACTGAAGCTTTCTTT
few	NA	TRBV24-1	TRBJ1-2	CATSDRGQYYGYTF	TGTGCCACCAGTGACCGAGGACAGTACTATGGCTACACCTTC
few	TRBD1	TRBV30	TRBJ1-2	CAWSPGQGAGGYTF	TGTGCCTGGAGCCCCGGACAGGGGGCCGGAGGCTACACCTTC
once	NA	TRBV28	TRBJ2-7	CAARGSNRYEQYF	TGTGCCGCACGGGGAAGTAACCGCTACGAGCAGTACTTC
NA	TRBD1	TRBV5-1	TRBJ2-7	CASSVTGEWAFYEQYF	TGCGCCAGCAGCGTAACAGGGGAATGGGCCTTCTACGAGCAGTACTTC
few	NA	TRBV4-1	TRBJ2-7	CASSQDSVSSYEQYF	TGCGCCAGCAGCCAAGATTCGGTGAGCTCCTACGAGCAGTACTTC
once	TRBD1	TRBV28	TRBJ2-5	CASSRYRGNNFQETQYF	TGTGCCAGCAGCAGATACAGGGGAAATAACTTCCAAGAGACCCAGTACTTC